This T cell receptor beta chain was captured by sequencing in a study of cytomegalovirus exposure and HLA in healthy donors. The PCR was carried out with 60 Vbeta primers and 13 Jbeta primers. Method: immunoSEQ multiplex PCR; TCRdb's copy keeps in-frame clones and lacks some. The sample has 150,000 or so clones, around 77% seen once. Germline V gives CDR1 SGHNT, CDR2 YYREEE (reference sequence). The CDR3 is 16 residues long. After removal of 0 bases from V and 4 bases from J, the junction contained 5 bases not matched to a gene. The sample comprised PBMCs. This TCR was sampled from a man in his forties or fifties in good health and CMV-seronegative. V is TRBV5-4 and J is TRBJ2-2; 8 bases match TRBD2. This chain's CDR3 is CASSLATSGSTGELFF. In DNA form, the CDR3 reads TGTGCCAGCAGCTTGGCCACCAGCGGGAGCACCGGGGAGCTGTTTTTT.